This T cell receptor beta chain comes out of a study of T-cell reconstitution after alpha-beta-depleted transplantation in children. Trimming left V 3 bases short and J 4 bases short, with 12 bases between. Germline V gene lookup returns CDR1 MDHEN and CDR2 SYDVKM. The CDR3 loop spans 14 amino acids. This sample's TCRbeta library carried unique molecular identifier barcodes. TCRdb re-called the PCR reads with MiXCR, one entry per CDR3 protein. The repertoire includes hundreds of thousands of distinct CDR3 sequences, about 23% of them detected once, and 2% to 3% sits in the top ten. This clonotype was counted between two and nine times.

The chain carries TRBV28 and TRBJ2-5; possibly TRBD2 for D (6 bases). Sequenced material: PBMCs, taken before TCRalphabeta/CD19-depleted stem cell transplant. The origin of this receptor is a girl aged 2 to 10 with Fanconi anemia, due to receive a stem cell transplant. The CDR3 DNA sequence: TGTGCCAGCAGTTTGGATATGGGGGGAGAGACCCAGTACTTC. This codes for CASSLDMGGETQYF.